Described below is a single T cell receptor (beta chain) sequence and its context. What it binds is not known. Template material for TCR beta VDJ and CDR3 profiling consisted of genomic DNA. TCRdb analysed the reads with MiXCR anew, one entry per CDR3 protein. The data show about 210,000 distinct CDR3 sequences, with around 60% seen just once and 25% to 30% held by the top ten. These data belong to a study of CD8+CD57+ T cells in acquired aplastic anemia. Study background: Quantities of DNA derived from sorted CD4+ and CD8+ cells averaged approximately 3 ug. The average read count for CD4+ cells in healthy donors was roughly 10 million. Overall study findings and caveats: CD8+ Simpson's diversity showed no significant patient-control difference. Common to patients and controls were twenty-nine CD8+ CDR3 sequences.

Material: sorted CD4+, CD8+, or CD8+CD57+ T cells (not recorded which) from PBMCs. The receptor was derived from a human donor in good health.

CDR3 in amino acids: CASSPLRREGDNEQFF. CDR3 nucleotide sequence: TGTGCCAGCAGTCCCCTCAGGCGGGAGGGGGACAATGAGCAGTTCTTC. The chain recombines TRBV25-1 with TRBJ2-1; 9 bases fit TRBD2. CDR3 length equals 16 residues. Germline CDR1 MGHDK, CDR2 SYGVNS. J lost 5 bases, V lost 5 bases, and 10 bases had no gene match.